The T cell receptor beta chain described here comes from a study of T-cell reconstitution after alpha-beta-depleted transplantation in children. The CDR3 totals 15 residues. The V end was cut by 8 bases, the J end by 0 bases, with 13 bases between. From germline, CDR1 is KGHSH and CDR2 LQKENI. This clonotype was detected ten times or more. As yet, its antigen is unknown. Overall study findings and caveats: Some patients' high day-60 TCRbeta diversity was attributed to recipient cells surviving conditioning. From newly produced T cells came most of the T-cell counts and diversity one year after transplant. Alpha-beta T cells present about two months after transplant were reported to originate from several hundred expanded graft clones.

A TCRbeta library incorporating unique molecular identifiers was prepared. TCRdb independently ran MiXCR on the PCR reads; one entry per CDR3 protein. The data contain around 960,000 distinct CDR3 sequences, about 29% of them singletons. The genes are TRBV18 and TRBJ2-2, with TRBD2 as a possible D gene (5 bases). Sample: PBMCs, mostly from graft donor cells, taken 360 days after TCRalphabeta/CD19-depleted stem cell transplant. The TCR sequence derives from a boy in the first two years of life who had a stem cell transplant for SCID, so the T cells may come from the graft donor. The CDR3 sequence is CASPVGDSNTGELFF. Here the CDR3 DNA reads TGTGCCAGCCCCGTCGGGGATTCGAACACCGGGGAGCTGTTTTTT.